The entry below describes one T cell receptor (beta chain). Seattle cases were enrolled at active infection and followed longitudinally. This entry is derived from a study of blood T cell repertoires in COVID-19. Study as a whole: Samples of COVID-19 (acute and convalescent) were obtained from the United States, Italy and Spain. The cDNA or gDNA used as material had been derived from T cells, B-cell-depleted T cells, or PBMCs.

The length of the CDR3 is 14 residues. V was cut by 6 bases and J by 1 base, with 12 bases left in between. The germline V gene encodes CDR1 SNHLY and CDR2 FYNNEI. In the authors' workflow: Nucleated cell number was recorded as an estimate derived from reference gene primer amplification. The assay was immunoSEQ multiplex PCR, and TCRdb's table has in-frame clones only and misses some. The V and J calls and the clone size are those of that table, but D and trimming were determined from the DNA. The sample lists 150,000 to 200,000 clones; 90% to 95% were seen once. The TCR comes from a woman aged 55-69 years with COVID-19, enrolled during active disease. The gene calls are TRBV2 and TRBJ1-1; no clear D gene. Sequencing was done on a sample of peripheral blood. The CDR3 nucleotides read TGTGCCAGCAGAGCCGGGAGCCCGAACACTGAAGCTTTCTTT. Translated: CASRAGSPNTEAFF. The full variable domain, in which reference TRBV2 and TRBJ1-1 provide the parts outside the CDR3, is EPEVTQTPSHQVTQMGQEVILRCVPISNHLYFYWYRQILGQKVEFLVSFYNNEISEKSEIFDDQFSVERPDGSNFTLKIRSTKLEDSAMYFCASRAGSPNTEAFFGQGTRLTVV.